The 28 T cell receptor beta chains below all came from one sample that was sequenced in a study of T cells in Graves' hyperthyroidism and ophthalmopathy. From RNA transcripts, TCR beta CDR3 regions were amplified. Primed by the HTBI set, a first-round RT-PCR was run on the TCR CDR3. Via MiXCR, TCRdb re-called the multiplex PCR reads, giving one row per CDR3 protein. The sample shows under 400,000 distinct CDR3 sequences, approximately 15% of them seen only once. Source material: blood. All receptors derive from a man aged 30-40 years with Graves' hyperthyroidism.

Ten or more counts support this clonotype. The chain carries TRBV20-1 and TRBJ2-2, with D perhaps being TRBD1 or TRBD2 (5 bases each). This CDR3 comprises 18 residues. Germline CDR1 reads DFQATT; CDR2 reads SNEGSKA (reference sequence). V lost 0 bases and J 5 bases, leaving 22 bases between the germline ends. CDR3 DNA: TGCAGTGCTAGAGATGCTGGAGGAGTTCGAGGGGATACCGGGGAGCTGTTTTTT. Encoded protein: CSARDAGGVRGDTGELFF.

The chain uses TRBV12-3 or TRBV12-4 and TRBJ2-7, with 12 bases matching TRBD1. J lost 6 bases, V lost 5 bases, and 8 bases had no gene match. CDR3 size: 15 residues. CDR3 coding DNA: TGTGCCAGCAGTGACACCGGGACAGGGGGCGCCGAGCAGTACTTC. Translating gives CASSDTGTGGAEQYF.

Notes on this clonotype: This may stem from a read error, because a much larger clone lies one nucleotide away. This rearrangement joins TRBV6-5 to TRBJ2-1; 8 bases agree with TRBD2. There are 16 residues in the CDR3. V was clipped by 4 bases and J by 7 bases; unmatched bases: 12. Germline CDR1 MNHEY, CDR2 SVGAGI. The CDR3 sequence is CASSSLSGKDENEQFF. CDR3 in DNA: TGTGCCAGCAGTTCCCTTAGCGGGAAGGACGAGAATGAGCAGTTCTTC.

This chain joins TRBV24-1 and TRBJ2-7; no reliable D call. Deletions cut 7 bases from V and 0 bases from J, with 9 bases between. The CDR3 sequence is 13 residues long. Germline V gene data show CDR1 as KGHDR and CDR2 as SFDVKD. The chain's CDR3 is CATRARSSYEQYF. The CDR3 region has the DNA TGTGCCACCAGAGCTAGGAGCTCCTACGAGCAGTACTTC.

This chain uses TRBV19 with TRBJ2-3; 7 bases align to TRBD2. The V segment lost 3 bases and the J segment 5 bases; nucleotides outside the gene matches: 5. Per germline, CDR1 LNHDA and CDR2 SQIVND (reference sequence). There are 14 residues in the CDR3. Here the CDR3 DNA reads TGTGCCAGTAGTATTACTAGCGAAAGAGATACGCAGTATTTT. Encoded protein: CASSITSERDTQYF.

The V and J genes are TRBV2 and TRBJ2-4, with TRBD2 as a possible D gene (6 bases). Germline CDR1 is SNHLY and CDR2 is FYNNEI. This CDR3 has 14 residues. Trimming stripped 8 bases from V and 5 bases from J, with 16 bases between. CDR3 protein: CASSKAGPQNIQYF. The CDR3, as DNA: TGTGCCAGCTCCAAGGCGGGACCCCAAAACATTCAGTACTTC.

The chain uses TRBV20-1 and TRBJ2-3, with D possibly matching TRBD2 (5 bases). The V and J ends lost 4 bases and 2 bases respectively, with 13 bases between them. The CDR3 sequence is 14 residues long. Germline lookup yields CDR1 DFQATT and CDR2 SNEGSKA (reference sequence). The chain's CDR3 is CSAKAPDYTDTQYF. Written as DNA, the CDR3 is TGCAGTGCTAAGGCGCCTGACTACACAGATACGCAGTATTTT.

The sample holds many counts of this clonotype. The chain uses TRBV24-1 and TRBJ1-5; 7 bases line up with TRBD1. The CDR3 runs 18 residues. Losses at the gene ends were 4 bases for V and 5 bases for J; bases not matched to a gene: 16. The germline gives CDR1 KGHDR, CDR2 SFDVKD. In DNA, the CDR3 is TGTGCCACCAGTGACTACCCTAGACAGGGAGCGCCCGATCAGCCCCAGCATTTT. It translates to CATSDYPRQGAPDQPQHF.

The rearrangement joins TRBV2 to TRBJ2-1; 12 bases line up with TRBD1. Germline CDR1 reads SNHLY; CDR2 reads FYNNEI. The V and J ends lost 6 bases and 7 bases, in that order; junction bases with no gene match: 7. The CDR3 spans 15 residues. The CDR3 loop is CASRPGQGAKNEQFF. CDR3 nucleotide sequence: TGTGCCAGCAGACCGGGACAGGGGGCGAAGAATGAGCAGTTCTTC.

In its sample, this clonotype was seen many times. The V call is TRBV12-3 or TRBV12-4, the J call TRBJ1-1; D gene ambiguous. CDR3 size: 14 residues. Trimming shortened V by 5 bases and J by 1 base, and 11 bases separated the two germline ends. The CDR3 coding sequence is TGTGCCAGCAGTCAGGACGGTGCGAACACTGAAGCTTTCTTT. It is translated as CASSQDGANTEAFF.

This chain uses TRBV20-1 with TRBJ2-7, with unresolved D. Germline V gene sequence: CDR1 DFQATT, CDR2 SNEGSKA (reference sequence). CDR3 size: 13 residues. Trimming stripped 4 bases from V and 1 base from J, with 11 bases between. The CDR3 coding sequence is TGCAGTGCTACCCCGGCTAGTTCCTACGAGCAGTACTTC. The encoded protein is CSATPASSYEQYF.

This clonotype occurred a few times. The CDR3 region has the DNA TGTGCCAGCAGTTACGGGGGGGGCTCGGGAGGCTACACCTTC. This encodes CASSYGGGSGGYTF. This chain uses TRBV12-3 or TRBV12-4 with TRBJ1-2; possible D gene TRBD1, 6 bases. The CDR3 consists of 14 residues. With 4 bases removed from V and 8 bases from J, the gap between germline ends came to 17 bases.

V usage is TRBV27 and J usage is TRBJ1-2; a possible D gene is TRBD1 (5 bases). Deletions cut 4 bases from V and 8 bases from J, with 17 bases between. Germline V lookup: CDR1 MNHEY, CDR2 SMNVEV (reference sequence). The CDR3 has 14 residues. The CDR3 DNA is TGTGCCAGCAGTTGGAGGGACGGCGCGGGGGGCTACACCTTC. Its protein is CASSWRDGAGGYTF.

This clonotype was detected only a few times. The rearrangement links TRBV29-1 to TRBJ2-7; unclear D gene. The CDR3 sequence is 14 residues long. Germline lookup yields CDR1 SQVTM and CDR2 ANQGSEA. V shed 4 bases and J shed 6 bases, with 19 bases lying between them. CDR3 bases: TGCAGCGTTGCAATGGCTGTAACGGCGTCCGAGCAGTACTTC. Its translation is CSVAMAVTASEQYF.

In this sample, this clonotype turned up many times. This chain uses TRBV11-2 with TRBJ2-6, with D perhaps matching TRBD2 (5 bases). There are 17 residues in the CDR3. Germline V gene data show CDR1 as SGHAT and CDR2 as FQNNGV. The germline V and J ends were trimmed by 5 bases and 3 bases, with 17 bases remaining between them. CDR3 sequence: CASSPHTGVVGANVLTF. CDR3 DNA sequence: TGTGCCAGCAGCCCCCATACCGGGGTAGTTGGGGCCAACGTCCTGACTTTC.

This clonotype was counted many times. The chain employs TRBV12-3 or TRBV12-4 and TRBJ2-1; 7 nucleotides line up with TRBD1. This CDR3 spans 13 amino acids. With V trimmed by 1 base and J by 8 bases, 2 bases remained unmatched. CDR3 amino acids: CASSLGGTDEQFF. The DNA of the CDR3 is TGTGCCAGCAGTTTAGGGGGGACAGATGAGCAGTTCTTC.

The rearrangement links TRBV12-3 or TRBV12-4 to TRBJ2-3, with D tentatively TRBD2 (6 bases). Between the trimmed V and J ends, which lost 5 bases and 0 bases, there was a span of 18 bases. CDR3 size: 17 residues. The CDR3 loop reads CASSPSNGGASTDTQYF. CDR3 coding DNA: TGTGCCAGCAGTCCTTCTAACGGGGGTGCTAGCACAGATACGCAGTATTTT.

The chain joins TRBV30 to TRBJ2-7, with TRBD1 matching over 10 bases. CDR3 length: 13 residues. The germline CDR1 and CDR2 sequences are GTSNPN and SVGIG (reference sequence). V trimming: 3 bases; J trimming: 7 bases; junction bases outside the gene matches: 6. CDR3 coding DNA: TGTGCCTGGAGCGGGGACAGGGGTAAAGAGCAGTACTTC. Translation: CAWSGDRGKEQYF.

In this sample, this clonotype turned up many times. The CDR3, as DNA: TGCAGTGCTAAGACAGGGGAGGACACCGGGGAGCTGTTTTTT. It translates to CSAKTGEDTGELFF. The rearrangement links TRBV20-1 to TRBJ2-2, with TRBD1 identical over 8 bases. Germline CDR1 DFQATT, CDR2 SNEGSKA (reference sequence). Germline trimming cut 4 bases from V and 3 bases from J; bases unmatched to any gene: 4. The CDR3 runs to 14 residues.

This clonotype was counted at least ten times. The chain links TRBV12-5 to TRBJ1-2, with D maybe TRBD1 (6 bases). The CDR3 runs 13 residues. The germline gives CDR1 LGHNT, CDR2 FRNRAP. Trimming pared 9 bases from V and 8 bases from J, leaving 19 bases between. CDR3 protein: CASGRGGTRGYTF. In DNA form, the CDR3 reads TGTGCTAGCGGAAGGGGGGGAACTCGAGGCTACACCTTC.

In its sample, this clonotype was seen many times. This chain joins TRBV6-2 or TRBV6-3 and TRBJ2-1; the D gene is possibly TRBD1 (7 bases). There are 15 residues in the CDR3. Trimming removed 7 bases at V and 3 bases at J, with 16 bases between. Germline CDR1 MNHEY, CDR2 SVGEGT. The CDR3 spells CASIDREVGYNEQFF. The CDR3 DNA reads TGTGCCAGCATCGACAGGGAGGTCGGCTACAATGAGCAGTTCTTC.

Note on this clonotype: An end of the junction differs from the germline gene, which may be a read error. The chain recombines TRBV7-9 with TRBJ2-1, with D maybe TRBD1 (6 bases). The CDR3 has 16 amino acids. Germline V CDR1 and CDR2: SEHNR, FQNEAQ (reference sequence). This chain's CDR3 is CASSWAGASSYNDQFF. The DNA for the CDR3 is TGTGCCAGCAGCTGGGCAGGGGCTAGCTCCTACAATGACCAGTTCTTC.

The V call is TRBV6-1, the J call TRBJ1-2; D is undetermined. The germline CDR1 and CDR2 sequences are MNHNS and SASEGT. Trimming pared 5 bases from V and 3 bases from J, leaving 16 bases between. The CDR3 loop spans 15 amino acids. CDR3 region: CASSYALGSYYGYTF. In DNA, the CDR3 is TGTGCCAGCAGTTACGCGTTGGGGAGTTACTATGGCTACACCTTC.

As regards this clonotype: A clone one base away is much larger, so this may be a read error. The chain uses TRBV5-1 and TRBJ1-1; no firm D call. Germline CDR1 SGHRS, CDR2 YFSETQ. The CDR3 spans 13 residues. The CDR3 spells CASYSPGGTEACF. For the CDR3, the DNA is TGCGCCAGCTACTCTCCAGGAGGCACTGAAGCTTGCTTT. Variable domain in full (rest from reference TRBV5-1 and TRBJ1-1): KAGVTQTPRYLIKTRGQQVTLSCSPISGHRSVSWYQQTPGQGLQFLFEYFSETQRNKGNFPGRFSGRQFSNSRSEMNVSTLELGDSALYLCASYSPGGTEACFGQGTRLTVV.

This clonotype has a count of ten or more. This chain joins TRBV7-2 and TRBJ2-2; D is tentatively TRBD1 or TRBD2 (7 bases each). This CDR3 is 16 amino acids long. The ends were cut back, 6 bases at V and 5 bases at J, with 19 bases in the middle. From germline, CDR1 is SGHTA and CDR2 FQGNSA. The chain's CDR3 is CASSSERDSLTGELFF. Here the CDR3 DNA reads TGTGCCAGCAGTTCTGAGCGGGACAGTTTGACCGGGGAGCTGTTTTTT.

This clonotype was counted at least ten times. The chain couples TRBV7-3 to TRBJ2-7; the D gene is possibly TRBD1 (6 bases). V was cut by 3 bases and J by 3 bases, with 15 bases left in between. CDR1 is SGHTA and CDR2 is FQGTGA in the germline V gene. CDR3 size: 15 residues. CDR3: CASSLFVGGRYEQYF. As DNA, the CDR3 is TGTGCCAGCAGCTTGTTTGTAGGGGGACGCTACGAGCAGTACTTC.

This clonotype showed up just a few times. This chain uses TRBV24-1 with TRBJ2-1, with 9 bases that match TRBD1. V shed 2 bases, J shed 7 bases, and the junction held 5 bases outside the gene matches. Germline loops: CDR1 KGHDR, CDR2 SFDVKD. The CDR3 consists of 15 residues. The CDR3 coding sequence is TGTGCCACCAGTGATTCTCCGACAGGGGGAAATGAGCAGTTCTTC. This translates into CATSDSPTGGNEQFF.

This clonotype was counted at least ten times. V gene TRBV20-1 combines with J gene TRBJ2-1; D uncertain. Deletions cut 5 bases from V and 6 bases from J, with 23 bases between. Germline CDR1 is DFQATT and CDR2 is SNEGSKA (reference sequence). CDR3 size: 16 residues. The CDR3: CSAENRRNFRINEQFF. DNA of the CDR3: TGCAGTGCTGAAAATCGTAGGAACTTTCGTATCAATGAGCAGTTCTTC.